These T cell receptor beta chains were read from a single sample in a study of CD8 T cells in Susac syndrome. MiXCR, applied by TCRdb to the immunoSEQ multiplex PCR reads, yields one record per CDR3 protein. Of 130,000 or so distinct CDR3 sequences listed, around 91% are singletons. The sequenced sample consisted of CD8+ T cells from PBMCs. Receptors were obtained from a human donor with multiple sclerosis. Each CDR3 is given with its conserved first and last residue. Each record gives: V gene, D gene, clone size, J gene, CDR3 DNA, CDR3 protein. A D gene is named only where the DNA matches it firmly. Only some rows state a clone size, as once, few, many or a class for expanded clones.

TRBV28	TRBD1	.	TRBJ2-7	TGTGCCAGCAGTTCGGCCGGGACAGCGTTCTACGAGCAGTACTTC	CASSSAGTAFYEQYF
TRBV2	.	.	TRBJ1-4	TGTGCCAGCAGTGATGGAGTGAATGAAAAACTGTTTTTT	CASSDGVNEKLFF
TRBV20-1	.	.	TRBJ2-5	TGCAGTGCTAGAGATACAGGGTTGTACCAAGAGACCCAGTACTTC	CSARDTGLYQETQYF
TRBV27	.	.	TRBJ2-7	TGTGCCAGCAGTTTTGGTCCGCTCTCCTCCTACGAGCAGTACTTC	CASSFGPLSSYEQYF
TRBV19	.	.	TRBJ1-1	TGTGCCAGTAGTCGATTCCCAGAGGGAGCTTTCTTT	CASSRFPEGAFF
TRBV9	.	.	TRBJ2-3	TGTGCCAGCAGCGTAGAGCCGGGGTCATGGGATACGCAGTATTTT	CASSVEPGSWDTQYF
TRBV12-3/TRBV12-4	TRBD2	.	TRBJ2-5	TGTGCCAGCAGCCCCAGCGGGAGGCATCTTCGGCAAGAGACCCAGTACTTC	CASSPSGRHLRQETQYF
TRBV28	TRBD1	.	TRBJ2-1	TGTGCCAGCAGACCCACCGGGACAGGGGCCTACAATGAGCAGTTCTTC	CASRPTGTGAYNEQFF
TRBV29-1	TRBD1	.	TRBJ2-7	TGCAGCGTTGATGTGACCGGGACAGGGTGGGAGCAGTACTTC	CSVDVTGTGWEQYF
TRBV7-2	.	.	TRBJ1-5	TGTGCCAGCAGCTTGGGGCTAGGCTCACAGCCCCAGCATTTT	CASSLGLGSQPQHF
TRBV7-9	.	.	TRBJ2-1	TGTGCCAGCACCCCTGCCTGGGGCCACCTACACAATGAGCAGTTCTTC	CASTPAWGHLHNEQFF
TRBV5-1	TRBD2	once	TRBJ2-5	TGCGCCAGCAGCGAAGGACTAGCGGGAGTGCTCCAAGAGACCCAGTACTTC	CASSEGLAGVLQETQYF
TRBV6-5	TRBD1	.	TRBJ1-4	TGTGCCAGCAGTGGGACAGGGGGCACTAATGAAAAACTGTTTTTT	CASSGTGGTNEKLFF
TRBV20-1	.	.	TRBJ2-3	TGCAGTGCTAGAGATCCGAGCACAGATACGCAGTATTTT	CSARDPSTDTQYF
TRBV6-2/TRBV6-3	.	.	TRBJ2-7	TGTGCCAGCACGGGACACCAATCCTACGAGCAGTACTTC	CASTGHQSYEQYF
TRBV7-9	.	.	TRBJ2-7	TGTGCCAGCAGCCCCCAAGGCGCGACCTCCTACGAGCAGTACTTC	CASSPQGATSYEQYF
TRBV19	.	.	TRBJ2-1	TGTGCCAGTAGTATAGGGGTCTATGAGCAGTTCTTC	CASSIGVYEQFF
TRBV15	.	once	TRBJ2-1	TGTGCCACCAGCCTAGTCTCCTACAATGAGCAGTTCTTC	CATSLVSYNEQFF
TRBV6-2/TRBV6-3	TRBD2	.	TRBJ2-2	TGTGCCAGCAGCCGGGAGGGCCGTGGCGGGGAGCTGTTTTTT	CASSREGRGGELFF